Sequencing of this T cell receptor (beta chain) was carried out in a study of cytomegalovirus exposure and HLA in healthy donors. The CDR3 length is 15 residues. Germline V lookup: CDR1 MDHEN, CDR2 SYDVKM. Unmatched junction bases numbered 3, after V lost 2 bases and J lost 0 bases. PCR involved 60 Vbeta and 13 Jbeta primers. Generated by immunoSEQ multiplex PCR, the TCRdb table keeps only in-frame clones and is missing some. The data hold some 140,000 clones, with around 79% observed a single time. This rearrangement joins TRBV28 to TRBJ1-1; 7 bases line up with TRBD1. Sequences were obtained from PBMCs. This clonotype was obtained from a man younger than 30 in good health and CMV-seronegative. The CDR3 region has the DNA TGTGCCAGCAGTTTAACAGGGGTTGTGAACACTGAAGCTTTCTTT. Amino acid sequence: CASSLTGVVNTEAFF. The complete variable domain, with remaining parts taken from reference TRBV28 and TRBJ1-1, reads DVKVTQSSRYLVKRTGEKVFLECVQDMDHENMFWYRQDPGLGLRLIYFSYDVKMKEKGDIPEGYSVSREKKERFSLILESASTNQTSMYLCASSLTGVVNTEAFFGQGTRLTVV.